This T cell receptor (beta chain) is drawn from a study of T cell responses to AZD1222 COVID-19 vaccine. Trimming cost V 6 bases and J 3 bases, with 21 bases left between them. The CDR3 consists of 17 residues. Comment on this clone: As yet, its antigen is unknown.

The data were produced by immunoSEQ multiplex PCR, yet TCRdb's version contains in-frame clones alone and is incomplete. Of about 140,000 clones listed, approximately 92% were seen once; the top ten hold around 1.5%. Study-level points and caveats: Females made up more of the donors, who were largely white British, and clonal diversity may have come out too low. Of the AZD1222 recipients, only five or six were seropositive at baseline. All repertoire sampling was performed exclusively after the peak T cell response.

This receptor was obtained from an adult in good health. This rearrangement joins TRBV23-1 to TRBJ1-3; no clear D. TRBV23-1 is assigned to the ORF class and has an uncertain function. Sequenced here: peripheral blood, sampled on day 0 of AZD1222 vaccination. The chain's CDR3 is CASSLRGRPDLGNTIYF. The CDR3 region has the DNA TGCGCCAGCAGCCTCCGCGGACGGCCAGACCTTGGAAACACCATATATTTT.